Listed below are T cell receptor beta chains from one sample, sequenced in a study of T cells after yellow fever vaccination. Each CDR3 protein is one row after TCRdb ran MiXCR on the 5' RACE reads. This table holds 150,000 to 200,000 distinct CDR3 sequences, about 7% found once. The sample was CD4+ T cells sorted from PBMCs, taken around 5 days after the first yellow fever vaccination. The receptors originated from a man aged 18 to 30 who received the YFV17D yellow fever vaccine. Each CDR3 is given with its conserved first and last residue. A D gene is named only where the DNA matches it firmly. A clone size is listed for some rows: how often the clone was seen (once, few, many), or a class if it is expanded.

clone_size	d_call	v_call	j_call	cdr3_aa	cdr3_nt
many	TRBD1	TRBV10-3	TRBJ2-3	CAISNRGTTDTQYF	TGTGCCATCAGTAACAGGGGGACAACAGATACGCAGTATTTT
many	-	TRBV7-3	TRBJ2-6	CASSLSDGFGGANVLTF	TGTGCCAGCAGCCTATCAGATGGGTTCGGTGGGGCCAACGTCCTGACTTTC
few	TRBD1	TRBV20-1	TRBJ2-4	CSAPRQGLENIQYF	TGCAGTGCCCCTAGACAGGGCTTAGAAAACATTCAGTACTTC
many	-	TRBV7-6	TRBJ2-5	CASSLGWAGLQETQYF	TGTGCCAGCAGCTTAGGGTGGGCAGGACTTCAAGAGACCCAGTACTTC
many	-	TRBV20-1	TRBJ2-1	CSARDPSGIEQFF	TGCAGTGCTAGAGATCCAAGCGGAATTGAGCAGTTCTTC
many	TRBD2	TRBV11-1	TRBJ2-3	CASNFFRLAGGGTDTQYF	TGTGCCAGCAACTTCTTCCGTTTAGCGGGGGGAGGCACAGATACGCAGTATTTT
-	TRBD1	TRBV6-1	TRBJ1-2	CASRSTGVYGYTF	TGTGCCAGCAGGTCGACAGGGGTCTATGGCTACACCTTC
many	-	TRBV9	TRBJ1-5	CASSGAGKNQPQHF	TGTGCCAGCAGCGGGGCAGGGAAGAATCAGCCCCAGCATTTT
many	-	TRBV18	TRBJ1-2	CASSPLDGSYGYTF	TGTGCCAGCTCACCGCTGGACGGATCCTATGGCTACACCTTC
many	-	TRBV6-5	TRBJ2-4	CASSPGGGEAKNIQYF	TGTGCCAGCAGCCCCGGAGGGGGTGAAGCCAAAAACATTCAGTACTTC
many	TRBD2	TRBV20-1	TRBJ2-7	CSATSGSNAYEQYF	TGCAGTGCCACTAGCGGGTCCAACGCCTACGAGCAGTACTTC
few	-	TRBV20-1	TRBJ2-5	CSVGGLQETQYF	TGCAGTGTCGGGGGCCTCCAAGAGACCCAGTACTTC
many	TRBD1	TRBV29-1	TRBJ2-5	CSTGQVRRETQYF	TGCAGCACGGGACAGGTGCGAAGAGAGACCCAGTACTTC
many	-	TRBV4-1	TRBJ2-4	CASSQGLGGRYF	TGCGCCAGCAGCCAAGGTCTCGGGGGCAGGTACTTC
-	-	TRBV20-1	TRBJ1-2	CSARDHRVLYGYTF	TGCAGTGCTAGAGATCATAGGGTTCTATATGGCTACACCTTC
many	-	TRBV20-1	TRBJ1-5	CSARDNRGGQPQHF	TGCAGTGCTAGAGATAACCGGGGTGGTCAGCCCCAGCATTTT
many	-	TRBV5-1	TRBJ2-7	CASRIQGAAEQYF	TGCGCCAGCAGGATACAGGGAGCGGCCGAGCAGTACTTC
few	-	TRBV20-1	TRBJ2-5	CSARDPGRQTQYF	TGCAGTGCTAGAGATCCGGGTAGGCAGACCCAGTACTTC
-	TRBD1	TRBV20-1	TRBJ1-3	CSARRQGSRNTIYF	TGCAGTGCTAGAAGACAGGGTAGTAGAAACACCATATATTTT